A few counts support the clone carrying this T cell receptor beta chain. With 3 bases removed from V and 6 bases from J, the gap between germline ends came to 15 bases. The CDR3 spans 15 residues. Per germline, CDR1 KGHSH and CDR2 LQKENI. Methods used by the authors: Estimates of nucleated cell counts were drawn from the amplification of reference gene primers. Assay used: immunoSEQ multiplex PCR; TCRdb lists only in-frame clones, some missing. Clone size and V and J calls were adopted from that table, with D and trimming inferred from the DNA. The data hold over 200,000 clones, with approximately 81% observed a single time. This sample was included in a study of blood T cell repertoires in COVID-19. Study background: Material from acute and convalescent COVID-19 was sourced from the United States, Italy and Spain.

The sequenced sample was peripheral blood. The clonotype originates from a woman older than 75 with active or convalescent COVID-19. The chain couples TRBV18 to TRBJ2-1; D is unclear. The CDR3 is CASSPPTRIPNEQFF. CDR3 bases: TGTGCCAGCTCACCCCCTACCCGAATCCCCAATGAGCAGTTCTTC. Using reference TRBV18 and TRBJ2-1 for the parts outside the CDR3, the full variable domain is NAGVMQNPRHLVRRRGQEARLRCSPMKGHSHVYWYRQLPEEGLKFMVYLQKENIIDESGMPKERFSAEFPKEGPSILRIQQVVRGDSAAYFCASSPPTRIPNEQFFGPGTRLTVL.